The 6 T cell receptor beta chains given below trace back to one sample, sequenced in a study of blood T cell repertoires in COVID-19. Repertoires were generated with immunoSEQ multiplex PCR, while TCRdb's copy carries only in-frame clones and drops some. The sample consists of 300,000 to 400,000 clones, 85% of them appearing once. Sequencing input: PBMCs or T cells enriched from blood (not recorded which). Source of these receptors: a woman aged 30 to 39 who had been exposed to COVID-19.

The chain has TRBV5-1 and TRBJ1-4, with D unclear. The CDR3 is 17 residues long. Germline values: CDR1 SGHRS, CDR2 YFSETQ. With 5 bases removed from V and 0 bases from J, the gap between germline ends came to 17 bases. The CDR3 nucleotides are TGCGCCAGCAGTGACACGGATAACGACGCAACTAATGAAAAACTGTTTTTT. This translates into CASSDTDNDATNEKLFF.

The rearrangement joins TRBV28 to TRBJ1-5, with 7 bases aligning to TRBD1. Germline-derived CDR1 and CDR2 are MDHEN and SYDVKM. The V segment lost 5 bases and the J segment 7 bases; nucleotides outside the gene matches: 2. The CDR3 is made up of 12 amino acids. CDR3 protein: CASSLTGQPQHF. The CDR3 DNA reads as TGTGCCAGCAGTCTGACAGGGCAGCCCCAGCATTTT.

This rearrangement joins TRBV4-1 to TRBJ1-5; 8 bases map to TRBD1. The CDR3 has 17 residues. In germline, CDR1 is MGHRA, CDR2 YSYEKL. Trimming took 4 bases from V and 4 from J; bases not matched to a gene: 12. CDR3 DNA sequence: TGCGCCAGCAGCCGTCTCTATCTACAGGGGGGAAATCAGCCCCAGCATTTT. Its translation: CASSRLYLQGGNQPQHF.

The rearrangement uses TRBV4-3 and TRBJ1-3; D perhaps matches TRBD1 (6 bases). Trimming shortened V by 1 base and J by 6 bases, and 13 bases separated the two germline ends. CDR1 LGHNA and CDR2 YSLEER come from the germline V gene. This CDR3 has 15 residues. As DNA, the CDR3 is TGCGCCAGCAGCCAAGTCGCCCGGACAGAAAACACCATATATTTT. Translation: CASSQVARTENTIYF.

Only a few counts were recorded for this clone. This chain links TRBV7-9 with TRBJ2-5, with D hard to call. Germline CDR1 SEHNR, CDR2 FQNEAQ (reference sequence). V was trimmed by 5 bases and J by 9 bases, leaving 13 bases between them. CDR3 length equals 12 residues. As DNA, the CDR3 is TGTGCCAGCAGCGAAACAGACCTCCCCCAGTACTTC. Protein sequence: CASSETDLPQYF.

The chain has TRBV5-4 and TRBJ2-7; 10 bases are shared with TRBD1. The CDR3 loop spans 14 amino acids. Germline V gene sequence: CDR1 SGHNT, CDR2 YYREEE (reference sequence). Trimming removed 4 bases from V and 6 bases from J; junction bases left unmatched: 7. Here the CDR3 reads CASSHFRTGGEQYF. The CDR3 DNA reads as TGTGCCAGCAGCCATTTTAGGACAGGGGGCGAGCAGTACTTC.